The rows below give T cell receptor beta chains drawn from one sample of a study of cytomegalovirus exposure and HLA in healthy donors. The data were produced by immunoSEQ multiplex PCR, yet TCRdb's version contains in-frame clones alone and is incomplete. The table includes around 140,000 clones, 75% to 85% detected once. The material sequenced was PBMCs. The source of these receptors is a man aged 40-50 years in good health and CMV-seronegative. Each CDR3 is given with its conserved first and last residue. The order of the fields is V gene, CDR3 protein.

>TRBV6-4
CASSEDRGAKNIQYF
>TRBV10-1
CASSESGTATNEKLFF
>TRBV10-3
CAISEGQSYEQYF
>TRBV4-3
CASSSLERGVTDTQYF
>TRBV2
CASTPDRGRVETQYF
>TRBV28
CASSLWGGVYEQYF
>TRBV5-1
CASSLGVDNSPLHF
>TRBV5-1
CASSSPGQNYGYTF
>TRBV5-6
CASSLAMGTDNSPLHF
>TRBV13
CASSLSSAGGSYEQYF
>TRBV9
CASNRGYGYTF
>TRBV2
CASTGGNEKLFF
>TRBV19
CASRDSTEAFF
>TRBV11-2
CASSSRDTQYF
>TRBV18
CASSPKNEKLFF
>TRBV9
CASSVDNYYDSGANVLTF
>TRBV29-1
CSVARAATEAFF
>TRBV7-6
CASSLSTGGTGELFF
>TRBV19
CASSTAISLDQPQHF
>TRBV30
CAWTPSGAAGEKLFF
>TRBV9
CASSVDFHGNTEAFF
>TRBV25-1
CASSRRRDSYEQYF
>TRBV29-1
CSIRDGTGTFF
>TRBV29-1
CSVVFSNTIYF
>TRBV7-2
CASSLGLAITYEQYF